Below are 21 T cell receptor beta chains sequenced from a single sample in a study of shared clonotypes between healthy human individuals. Repertoires were generated with immunoSEQ multiplex PCR, while TCRdb's copy carries only in-frame clones and drops some. The repertoire includes around 100,000 clones, around two thirds of them detected once, and 45% to 50% sits in the top ten. Sequencing input: memory CD8+ T cells sorted from blood. The sample's subset: CD45RO+ cells pooled with CCR7-negative TemRA cells. Receptor source: a man aged 25-40 years in good health.

V and J are TRBV7-9 and TRBJ2-3; TRBD1 might be the D (5 bases). Germline values: CDR1 SEHNR, CDR2 FQNEAQ (reference sequence). Deletions cut 1 base from V and 2 bases from J, with 7 bases between. The CDR3 totals 14 residues. The CDR3 nucleotides read TGTGCCAGCAGCTTAGAGGACAACACAGATACGCAGTATTTT. Amino acid sequence: CASSLEDNTDTQYF. The complete variable domain, with remaining parts taken from reference TRBV7-9 and TRBJ2-3, reads DTGVSQNPRHKITKRGQNVTFRCDPISEHNRLYWYRQTLGQGPEFLTYFQNEAQLEKSRLLSDRFSAERPKGSFSTLEIQRTEQGDSAMYLCASSLEDNTDTQYFGPGTRLTVL.

The chain is built from TRBV27 and TRBJ1-1, with D possibly matching TRBD1 (6 bases). Germline V gives CDR1 MNHEY, CDR2 SMNVEV (reference sequence). CDR3 size: 11 residues. Trimming took off 5 bases at V and 8 bases at J, with 9 bases between the two ends. For the CDR3, the DNA is TGTGCCAGCAGTGGAGGGACAGAAGCTTTCTTT. It is translated as CASSGGTEAFF.

The chain is built from TRBV27 and TRBJ2-7; D might be TRBD1 (6 bases). Trimming stripped 4 bases from V and 3 bases from J, with 16 bases between. This CDR3 is built from 15 residues. CDR1 MNHEY and CDR2 SMNVEV come from the germline V gene (reference sequence). Here the CDR3 reads CASSSQGTRGYEQYF. The CDR3 coding sequence is TGTGCCAGCAGTTCACAGGGCACAAGAGGCTACGAGCAGTACTTC.

The chain links TRBV7-9 to TRBJ2-7; D is uncertain. Trimming shortened V by 2 bases and J by 4 bases, and 12 bases separated the two germline ends. The CDR3 has 14 amino acids. Looked up from germline, CDR1 is SEHNR and CDR2 is FQNEAQ (reference sequence). Here the CDR3 reads CASSLLGPAYEQYF. The CDR3 DNA is TGTGCCAGCAGCTTATTAGGGCCGGCTTACGAGCAGTACTTC.

The V and J genes are TRBV2 and TRBJ2-1, with 7 bases identical to TRBD2. The J segment lost 6 bases and the V segment lost 7 bases, leaving 6 bases of the junction unmatched. Germline lookup yields CDR1 SNHLY and CDR2 FYNNEI. The CDR3 has 13 residues. CDR3 in amino acids: CASMREQFNEQFF. CDR3 bases: TGTGCCAGCATGCGGGAGCAATTCAATGAGCAGTTCTTC.

The chain recombines TRBV6-5 with TRBJ2-3; unclear D gene. Trimming cost V 2 bases and J 4 bases, with 7 bases left between them. CDR3 length: 13 amino acids. CDR1 and CDR2 (germline): MNHEY, SVGAGI. For the CDR3, the DNA is TGTGCCAGCAGTTACAATCTCGCAGATACGCAGTATTTT. Translation: CASSYNLADTQYF.

This chain links TRBV7-8 with TRBJ2-4; D assignment may be TRBD1 or TRBD2 (8 bases each). V shed 5 bases and J shed 1 base, with 21 bases lying between them. This CDR3 has 18 amino acids. Per the germline V gene, CDR1 is SGHVS and CDR2 is FQNEAQ. CDR3: CASSAGGGGLTAKNIQYF. The CDR3 region has the DNA TGTGCCAGCAGCGCAGGGGGCGGGGGGCTCACGGCCAAAAACATTCAGTACTTC.

The chain recombines TRBV9 with TRBJ1-1; D is unresolved. This CDR3 is 13 amino acids long. V was trimmed by 4 bases and J by 8 bases, leaving 15 bases between them. Per germline, CDR1 SGDLS and CDR2 YYNGEE. CDR3 sequence reads: CASSSGVGREAFF. The CDR3, as DNA: TGTGCCAGCAGCAGTGGGGTAGGGAGGGAAGCTTTCTTT. Together with reference TRBV9 and TRBJ1-1, the CDR3 gives the full variable domain: DSGVTQTPKHLITATGQRVTLRCSPRSGDLSVYWYQQSLDQGLQFLIQYYNGEERAKGNILERFSAQQFPDLHSELNLSSLELGDSALYFCASSSGVGREAFFGQGTRLTVV.

The CDR3, as DNA: TGCGCCAGCAGTGAGGAACAAATCCGCAGGGGCTTGGGGTTCTTC. It yields the protein CASSEEQIRRGLGFF. The chain joins TRBV10-1 to TRBJ2-1; a possible D gene is TRBD1 (6 bases). The V end was cut by 2 bases, the J end by 15 bases, with 23 bases between. Germline loops: CDR1 WNHNN, CDR2 SYGVQD (reference sequence). The CDR3 extends over 15 amino acids.

This chain uses TRBV7-9 with TRBJ2-1; D possibly corresponds to TRBD1 (6 bases). Per the germline V gene, CDR1 is SEHNR and CDR2 is FQNEAQ (reference sequence). With 1 base removed from V and 2 bases from J, the gap between germline ends came to 6 bases. The CDR3 contains 14 residues. This CDR3 is CASSLEGAYNEQFF. The CDR3 coding sequence is TGTGCCAGCAGCTTAGAGGGGGCCTACAATGAGCAGTTCTTC.

The table lists this clone with a count of one. The CDR3 DNA sequence: TGTGCCAGCTCACCACGGGGTAACACTGAAGCTTTCTTT. Its protein is CASSPRGNTEAFF. The chain is built from TRBV18 and TRBJ1-1; D call uncertain. In germline, CDR1 is KGHSH, CDR2 LQKENI. The CDR3 covers 13 residues. The V and J ends lost 1 base and 2 bases respectively, with 5 bases between them.

This clone has only a few counts. This likely reflects a read error, since a far larger clone is one base away. The same CDR3 can be traced to other DNA sequences in this sample. This chain connects TRBV6-1 to TRBJ1-3; D is ambiguous. Trimming removed 5 bases at V and 4 bases at J, with 3 bases between. The CDR3 spans 11 residues. Germline loops: CDR1 MNHNS, CDR2 SASEGT. The CDR3 sequence: CASSLGNTIYF. In DNA form, the CDR3 reads TGTGCCAGCAGTCTGGGAAACACCATATATTTT.

The gene calls are TRBV6-5 and TRBJ2-1; the D gene is possibly TRBD2 (5 bases). Germline CDR1 reads MNHEY; CDR2 reads SVGAGI. V lost 4 bases and J 4 bases, leaving 14 bases between the germline ends. This CDR3 comprises 15 residues. The CDR3 sequence: CASSSSEGFYNEQFF. The CDR3 nucleotides read TGTGCCAGCAGTTCATCAGAGGGCTTTTACAATGAGCAGTTCTTC.

V is TRBV5-1 and J is TRBJ2-1; TRBD1 or TRBD2 may be the D gene (7 bases each). Trimming pared 0 bases from V and 3 bases from J, leaving 22 bases between. Germline values: CDR1 SGHRS, CDR2 YFSETQ. This CDR3 is built from 19 residues. The CDR3 sequence is CASSLAVGSGGANYNEQFF. The CDR3 DNA is TGCGCCAGCAGCTTGGCCGTCGGATCAGGGGGGGCCAACTACAATGAGCAGTTCTTC.

This chain uses TRBV5-6 with TRBJ2-7; tentatively, D is TRBD2 (6 bases). Trimming removed 6 bases from V and 6 bases from J, with 13 bases in between. The CDR3 spans 12 residues. The germline gives CDR1 SGHDT, CDR2 YYEEEE. The CDR3 DNA sequence: TGTGCCAGCACCCTGGGGGGAAGCGAGCAGTACTTC. Encoded protein: CASTLGGSEQYF.

The chain recombines TRBV7-2 with TRBJ2-5; D possibly corresponds to TRBD1 (6 bases). The J call is doubtful: the DNA matches TRBJ2-7 better. From germline, CDR1 is SGHTA and CDR2 FQGNSA. This CDR3 has 15 amino acids. CDR3 in DNA: TGTGCCAGCAGCTTAGTTCACAGGGTAGGGTACGAGCAGTACTTC. It encodes CASSLVHRVGYEQYF.

J is TRBJ2-2 and V is TRBV5-1; possibly TRBD2 for D (6 bases). The length of the CDR3 is 14 residues. V was trimmed by 7 bases and J by 5 bases, leaving 15 bases between them. CDR1 is SGHRS and CDR2 is YFSETQ in the germline V gene. This chain's CDR3 is CASLPGLQTGELFF. CDR3 coding DNA: TGCGCCAGCTTACCGGGACTTCAGACCGGGGAGCTGTTTTTT.

The rearrangement uses TRBV28 and TRBJ1-2, with 10 bases matching TRBD1. V lost 6 bases to trimming and J lost 7 bases; unmatched junction nucleotides: 11. Looked up from germline, CDR1 is MDHEN and CDR2 is SYDVKM. The CDR3 spans 15 residues. The CDR3 coding sequence is TGTGCCAGCAGGGAGCCGGGACAGGGGATCGGTGGCTACACCTTC. Translation gives CASREPGQGIGGYTF.

The rearrangement joins TRBV7-8 to TRBJ2-1, with 7 bases identical to TRBD2. Germline V CDR1 and CDR2: SGHVS, FQNEAQ. The CDR3 consists of 15 residues. V trimming: 5 bases; J trimming: 4 bases; junction bases outside the gene matches: 8. The CDR3 DNA reads TGTGCCAGCAGCACTATAGCGGGTGATTACAATGAGCAGTTCTTC. Translated, it gives CASSTIAGDYNEQFF.

V is TRBV4-1 and J is TRBJ2-1; 12 bases fit TRBD2. Trimming removed 4 bases from V and 0 bases from J; junction bases left unmatched: 13. The CDR3 length is 20 residues. From germline, CDR1 is MGHRA and CDR2 YSYEKL. The CDR3, as DNA: TGCGCCAGCAGCCCCTCCGGGGCTAGCGGGAGGGCCAGCTCCTACAATGAGCAGTTCTTC. It translates to CASSPSGASGRASSYNEQFF.

The gene calls are TRBV5-4 and TRBJ2-5; a possible D gene is TRBD1 (6 bases). Trimming pared 1 base from V and 1 base from J, leaving 14 bases between. Germline CDR1 SGHNT, CDR2 YYREEE (reference sequence). The CDR3 is 16 amino acids. The CDR3 region is CASSLTGRVGQETQYF. The CDR3 DNA is TGTGCCAGCAGCTTGACAGGGCGGGTGGGCCAAGAGACCCAGTACTTC.